One and the same sample provided the 8 T cell receptor beta chains below, sequenced in a study of regulatory T cells in long-lasting Graves disease (TCRdb year 2021). The library was generated by multiplex PCR. These reads were obtained on an Illumina HiSeq 4000. iRepertoire HTBI primers and Arm-PCR amplification of CDR3 regions were used to construct TCR beta libraries. TCRdb trimmed public reads at Q25 via fastp, called clones via MiXCR and kept in-frame beta chains. A single entry per CDR3 protein holds the most common genes and DNA from its merged rows. For this sample the table gives 400,000 or so distinct CDR3 sequences, of which 20% to 30% were detected only once. Roughly 26% of the sample rests with the top ten. Per the publication, the time point label means: persistent/refractory GD, antithyroid drugs over 5 years with positive TRAb. For both TCR sequencing and RNA sequencing, RNA was extracted from PBMCs in TRIzol.

The source material was peripheral blood mononuclear cells (PBMCs), sampled when the disease was refractory, from a patient treated with antithyroid drugs. These receptors were obtained from a female donor with Graves disease.

This clonotype showed up many times. V gene TRBV2 combines with J gene TRBJ2-7, with TRBD2 matching over 10 bases. Germline V gene lookup returns CDR1 SNHLY and CDR2 FYNNEI. With V trimmed by 5 bases and J by 5 bases, 15 bases remained unmatched. This CDR3 has 17 residues. CDR3 in amino acids: CASSHPEAGGLFNEQYF. Written as DNA, the CDR3 is TGTGCCAGCAGTCATCCCGAAGCGGGAGGGCTTTTTAACGAGCAGTACTTC.

This clonotype has a count of ten or more. This chain uses TRBV2 with TRBJ1-1; TRBD1 aligns across 7 bases. The CDR3 runs to 13 residues. The V and J ends lost 9 bases and 1 base, in that order; junction bases with no gene match: 5. Looked up from germline, CDR1 is SNHLY and CDR2 is FYNNEI. CDR3 in amino acids: CAREGARNTEAFF. For the CDR3, the DNA is TGTGCCAGGGAGGGGGCGCGGAACACTGAAGCTTTCTTT.

This chain connects TRBV5-1 to TRBJ2-6, with TRBD1 identical over 8 bases. Germline V CDR1 and CDR2: SGHRS, YFSETQ. The CDR3 is 17 amino acids. Trimming took 4 bases from V and 0 from J; bases not matched to a gene: 6. The CDR3 DNA is TGCGCCAGCAGCCACAGGGGGACGGGCTCTGGGGCCAACGTCCTGACTTTC. Its translation: CASSHRGTGSGANVLTF.

This clonotype was seen a handful of times. The V gene is TRBV3-1, the J gene TRBJ2-7; a weak D match, TRBD2 (5 bases). CDR1 and CDR2 from the germline V gene are LGHDT and YNNKEL (reference sequence). CDR3 length: 14 residues. Trimming pared 0 bases from V and 2 bases from J, leaving 8 bases between. The CDR3 DNA follows: TGTGCCAGCAGCCAAGACGGAGGAACCTACGAGCAGTACTTC. Protein: CASSQDGGTYEQYF.

This clonotype occurred many times. This rearrangement joins TRBV28 to TRBJ1-2, with 7 nucleotides matching TRBD1. The CDR3 length is 14 residues. Unmatched junction bases numbered 8, after V lost 6 bases and J lost 4 bases. Germline CDR1 and CDR2: MDHEN and SYDVKM. The CDR3 sequence is CASRTGTALYGYTF. CDR3 sequence (DNA): TGTGCCAGCAGGACCGGGACAGCTCTCTATGGCTACACCTTC.

This clonotype appeared a few times. J is TRBJ1-1 and V is TRBV7-3; a possible D gene is TRBD1 (5 bases). The germline V gene has CDR1 SGHTA and CDR2 FQGTGA. The CDR3 is 17 residues long. V was trimmed by 1 base and J by 1 base, leaving 16 bases between them. CDR3 DNA sequence: TGTGCCAGCAGCTTAATCGGCGGGTGGGGGTCGAACACTGAAGCTTTCTTT. This sequence encodes CASSLIGGWGSNTEAFF.

About this clonotype itself: This may be a read error: a much more frequent sequence differs by one nucleotide. The CDR3 loop is CACSLGGRGYTF. The CDR3 nucleotides read TGTGCCTGCAGTTTAGGGGGTCGAGGCTACACCTTC. The rearrangement uses TRBV6-5 and TRBJ1-2; the D gene is possibly TRBD1 (6 bases). The CDR3 length is 12 residues. Germline V gene data show CDR1 as MNHEY and CDR2 as SVGAGI.

The V call is TRBV20-1, the J call TRBJ1-1; D is perhaps TRBD1 (5 bases). In germline, CDR1 is DFQATT, CDR2 SNEGSKA (reference sequence). The CDR3 is made up of 16 amino acids. Trimming took off 6 bases at V and 0 bases at J, with 20 bases between the two ends. This CDR3 reads CSANPGGGPLNTEAFF. The CDR3 bases are TGCAGTGCCAACCCAGGCGGGGGTCCCCTGAACACTGAAGCTTTCTTT.